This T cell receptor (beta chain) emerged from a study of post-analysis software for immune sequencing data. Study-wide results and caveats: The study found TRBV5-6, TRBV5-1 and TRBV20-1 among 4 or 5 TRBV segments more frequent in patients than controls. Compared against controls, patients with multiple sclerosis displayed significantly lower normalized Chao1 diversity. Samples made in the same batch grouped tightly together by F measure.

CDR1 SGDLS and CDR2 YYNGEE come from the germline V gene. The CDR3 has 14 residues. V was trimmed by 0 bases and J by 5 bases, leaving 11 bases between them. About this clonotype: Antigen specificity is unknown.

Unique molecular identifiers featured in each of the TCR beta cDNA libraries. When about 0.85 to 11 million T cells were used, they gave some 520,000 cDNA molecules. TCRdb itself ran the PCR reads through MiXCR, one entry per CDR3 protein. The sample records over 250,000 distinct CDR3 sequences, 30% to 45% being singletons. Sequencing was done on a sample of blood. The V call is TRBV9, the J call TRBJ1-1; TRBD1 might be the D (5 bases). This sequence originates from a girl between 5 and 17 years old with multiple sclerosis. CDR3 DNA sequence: TGTGCCAGCAGCGTAGTGGGTCAGGGAACTGAAGCTTTCTTT. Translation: CASSVVGQGTEAFF.